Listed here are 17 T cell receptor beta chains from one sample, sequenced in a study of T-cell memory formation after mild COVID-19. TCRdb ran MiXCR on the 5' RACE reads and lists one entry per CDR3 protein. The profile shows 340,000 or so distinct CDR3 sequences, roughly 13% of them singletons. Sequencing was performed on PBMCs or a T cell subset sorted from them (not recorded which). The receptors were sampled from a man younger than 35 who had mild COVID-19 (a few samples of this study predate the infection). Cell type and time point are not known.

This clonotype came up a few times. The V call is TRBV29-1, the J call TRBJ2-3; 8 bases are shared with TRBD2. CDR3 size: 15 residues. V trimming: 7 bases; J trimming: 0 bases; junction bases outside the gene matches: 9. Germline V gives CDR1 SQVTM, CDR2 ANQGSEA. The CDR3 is CSGSGAGVSTDTQYF. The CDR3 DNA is TGCAGCGGATCGGGAGCGGGGGTTAGCACAGATACGCAGTATTTT.

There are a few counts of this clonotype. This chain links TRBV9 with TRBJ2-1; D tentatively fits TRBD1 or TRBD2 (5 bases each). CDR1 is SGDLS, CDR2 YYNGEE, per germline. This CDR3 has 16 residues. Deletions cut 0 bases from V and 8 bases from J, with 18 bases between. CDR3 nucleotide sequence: TGTGCCAGCAGCGTAGGGGGAGCCCGACAAGGGGATGAGCAGTTCTTC. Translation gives CASSVGGARQGDEQFF. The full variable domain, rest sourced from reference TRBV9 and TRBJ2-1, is DSGVTQTPKHLITATGQRVTLRCSPRSGDLSVYWYQQSLDQGLQFLIQYYNGEERAKGNILERFSAQQFPDLHSELNLSSLELGDSALYFCASSVGGARQGDEQFFGPGTRLTVL.

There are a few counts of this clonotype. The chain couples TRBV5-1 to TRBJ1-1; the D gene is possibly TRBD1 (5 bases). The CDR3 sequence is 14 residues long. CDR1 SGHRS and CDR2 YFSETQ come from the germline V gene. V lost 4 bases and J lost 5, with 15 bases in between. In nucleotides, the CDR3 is TGCGCCAGCAGCGCCGACGTCCAGGGAACTGAAGCTTTCTTT. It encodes CASSADVQGTEAFF.

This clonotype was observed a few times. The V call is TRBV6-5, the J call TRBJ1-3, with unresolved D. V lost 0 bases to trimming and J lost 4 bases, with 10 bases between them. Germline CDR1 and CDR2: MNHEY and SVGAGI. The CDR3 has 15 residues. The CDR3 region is CASSYSKGWGNTIYF. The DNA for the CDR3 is TGTGCCAGCAGTTACTCGAAGGGTTGGGGAAACACCATATATTTT.

The CDR3 protein is CSARGPGTGVSPLHF. Written as DNA, the CDR3 is TGCAGTGCTAGAGGCCCCGGGACAGGGGTATCACCCCTCCACTTT. The rearrangement links TRBV20-1 to TRBJ1-6; TRBD1 agrees at 10 bases. V lost 1 base to trimming and J lost 10 bases; unmatched junction nucleotides: 7. The germline CDR1 and CDR2 sequences are DFQATT and SNEGSKA (reference sequence). The CDR3 is made up of 15 amino acids.

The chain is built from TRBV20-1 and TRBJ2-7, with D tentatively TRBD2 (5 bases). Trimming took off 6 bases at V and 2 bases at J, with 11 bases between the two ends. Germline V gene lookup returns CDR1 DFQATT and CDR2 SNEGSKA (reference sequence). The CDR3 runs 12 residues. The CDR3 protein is CSASDLTYEQYF. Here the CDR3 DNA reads TGCAGTGCGTCGGACTTAACCTACGAGCAGTACTTC.

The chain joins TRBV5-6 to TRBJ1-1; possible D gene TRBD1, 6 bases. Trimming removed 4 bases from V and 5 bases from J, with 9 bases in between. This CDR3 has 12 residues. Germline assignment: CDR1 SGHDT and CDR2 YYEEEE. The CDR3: CASSSDRTEAFF. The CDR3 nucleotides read TGTGCCAGCAGCAGCGACAGGACTGAAGCTTTCTTT.

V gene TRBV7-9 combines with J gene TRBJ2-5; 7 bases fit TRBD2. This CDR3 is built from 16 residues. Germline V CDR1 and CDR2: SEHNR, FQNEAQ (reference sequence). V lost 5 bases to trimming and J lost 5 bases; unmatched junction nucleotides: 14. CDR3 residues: CASSGGKTSWVETQYF. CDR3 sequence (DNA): TGTGCCAGCAGCGGGGGAAAGACTAGCTGGGTGGAGACCCAGTACTTC.

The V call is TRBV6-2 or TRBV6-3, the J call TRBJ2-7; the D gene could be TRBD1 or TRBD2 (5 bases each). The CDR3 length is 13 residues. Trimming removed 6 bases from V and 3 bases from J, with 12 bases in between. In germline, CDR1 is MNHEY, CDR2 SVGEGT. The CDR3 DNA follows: TGTGCCAGCAGCCGGGACGGATACTACGAGCAGTACGTC. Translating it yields CASSRDGYYEQYV.

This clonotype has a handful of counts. The CDR3 sequence is CATSRASGSFYNEQFF. CDR3 coding DNA: TGTGCCACCAGCAGGGCGAGCGGATCGTTCTACAATGAGCAGTTCTTC. The chain is built from TRBV15 and TRBJ2-1; weak D call: TRBD2 (5 bases). Germline V CDR1 and CDR2: LNHNV, YYDKDF (reference sequence). The CDR3 length is 16 residues. V dropped 3 bases and J dropped 3 bases, with 15 bases sitting between them.

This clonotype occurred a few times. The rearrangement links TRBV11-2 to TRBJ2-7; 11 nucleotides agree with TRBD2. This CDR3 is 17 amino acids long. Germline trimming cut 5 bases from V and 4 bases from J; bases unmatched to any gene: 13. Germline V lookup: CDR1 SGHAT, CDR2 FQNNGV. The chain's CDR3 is CASSLAGGRWKSYEQYV. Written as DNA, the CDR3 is TGTGCCAGCAGCCTAGCGGGGGGCCGATGGAAGTCTTACGAGCAGTACGTC.

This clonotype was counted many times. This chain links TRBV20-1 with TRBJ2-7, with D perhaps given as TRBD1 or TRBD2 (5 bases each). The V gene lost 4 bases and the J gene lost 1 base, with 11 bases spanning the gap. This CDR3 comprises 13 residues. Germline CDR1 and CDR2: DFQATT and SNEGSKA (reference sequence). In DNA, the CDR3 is TGCAGTGCTACCCGTGGGGGATCCTACGAGCAGTACTTC. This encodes CSATRGGSYEQYF.

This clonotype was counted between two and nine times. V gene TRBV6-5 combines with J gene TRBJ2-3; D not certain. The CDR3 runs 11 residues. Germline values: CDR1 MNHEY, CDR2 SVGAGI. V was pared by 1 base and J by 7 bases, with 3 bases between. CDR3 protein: CASSYFYTQYF. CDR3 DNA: TGTGCCAGCAGTTACTTCTATACGCAGTATTTT.

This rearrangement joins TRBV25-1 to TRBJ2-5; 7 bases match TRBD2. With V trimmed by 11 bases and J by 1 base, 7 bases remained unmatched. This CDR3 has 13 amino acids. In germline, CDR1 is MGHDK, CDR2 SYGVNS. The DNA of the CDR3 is TGTGCCCTCAGCCCGGGGGGCCAAGAGACCCAGTACTTC. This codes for CALSPGGQETQYF.

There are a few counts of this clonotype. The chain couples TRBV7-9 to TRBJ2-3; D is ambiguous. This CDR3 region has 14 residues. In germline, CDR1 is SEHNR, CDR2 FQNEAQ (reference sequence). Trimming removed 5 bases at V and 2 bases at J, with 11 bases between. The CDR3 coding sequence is TGTGCCAGCAGCCCAAGGGCCGCCACAGATACGCAGTATTTT. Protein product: CASSPRAATDTQYF.

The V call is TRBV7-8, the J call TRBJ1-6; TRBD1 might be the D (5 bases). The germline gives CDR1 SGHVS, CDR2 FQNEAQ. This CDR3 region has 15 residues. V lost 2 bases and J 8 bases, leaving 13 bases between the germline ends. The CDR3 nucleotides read TGTGCCAGCAGCTTATTAGTAGGGGCCTATTCACCCCTCCACTTT. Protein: CASSLLVGAYSPLHF.

CDR3 protein: CASNGWVLGANVLTF. The CDR3 DNA is TGTGCCAGTAACGGTTGGGTTCTTGGGGCCAACGTCCTGACTTTC. The V and J genes are TRBV6-2 or TRBV6-3 and TRBJ2-6, with D unclear. Germline values: CDR1 MNHEY, CDR2 SVGEGT. V was shortened by 9 bases and J by 3 bases, with 15 bases between the two germline ends. This CDR3 is 15 amino acids long.